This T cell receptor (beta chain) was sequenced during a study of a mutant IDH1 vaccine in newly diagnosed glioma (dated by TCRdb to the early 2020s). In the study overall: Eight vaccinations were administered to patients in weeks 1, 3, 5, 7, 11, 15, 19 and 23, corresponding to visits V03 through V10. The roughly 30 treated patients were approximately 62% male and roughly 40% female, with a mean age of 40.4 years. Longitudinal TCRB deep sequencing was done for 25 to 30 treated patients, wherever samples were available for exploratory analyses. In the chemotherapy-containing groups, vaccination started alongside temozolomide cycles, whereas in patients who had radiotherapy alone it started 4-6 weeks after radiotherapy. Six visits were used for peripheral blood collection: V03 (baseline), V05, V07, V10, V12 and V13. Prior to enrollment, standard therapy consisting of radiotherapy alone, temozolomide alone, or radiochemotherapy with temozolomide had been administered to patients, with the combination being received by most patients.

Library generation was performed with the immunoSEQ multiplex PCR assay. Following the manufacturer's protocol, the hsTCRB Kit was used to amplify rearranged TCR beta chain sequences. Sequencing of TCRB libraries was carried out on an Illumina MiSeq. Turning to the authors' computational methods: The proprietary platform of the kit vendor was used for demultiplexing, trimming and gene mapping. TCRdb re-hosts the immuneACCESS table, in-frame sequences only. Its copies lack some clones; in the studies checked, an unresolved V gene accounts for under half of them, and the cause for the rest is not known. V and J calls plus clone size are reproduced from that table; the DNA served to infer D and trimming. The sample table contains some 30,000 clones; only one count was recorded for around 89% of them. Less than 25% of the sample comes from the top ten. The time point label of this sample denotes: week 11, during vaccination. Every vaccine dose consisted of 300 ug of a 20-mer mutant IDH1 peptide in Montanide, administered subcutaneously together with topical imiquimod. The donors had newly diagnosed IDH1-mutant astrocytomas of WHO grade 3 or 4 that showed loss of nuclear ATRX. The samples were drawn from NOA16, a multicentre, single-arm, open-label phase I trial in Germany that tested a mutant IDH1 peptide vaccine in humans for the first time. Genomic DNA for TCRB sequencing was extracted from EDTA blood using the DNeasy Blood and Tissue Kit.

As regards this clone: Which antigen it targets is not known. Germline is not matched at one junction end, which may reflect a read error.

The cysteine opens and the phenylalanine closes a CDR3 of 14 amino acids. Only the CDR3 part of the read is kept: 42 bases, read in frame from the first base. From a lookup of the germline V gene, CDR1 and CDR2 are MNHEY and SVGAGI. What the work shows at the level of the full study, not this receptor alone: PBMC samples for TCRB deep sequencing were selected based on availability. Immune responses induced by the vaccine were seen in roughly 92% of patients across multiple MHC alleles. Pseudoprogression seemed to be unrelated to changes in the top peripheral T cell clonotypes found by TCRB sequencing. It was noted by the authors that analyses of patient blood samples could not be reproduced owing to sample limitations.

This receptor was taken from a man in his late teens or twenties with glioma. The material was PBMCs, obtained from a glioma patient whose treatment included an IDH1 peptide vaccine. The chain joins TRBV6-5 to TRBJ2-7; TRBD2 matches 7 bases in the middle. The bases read TGTGCCAGCAGTGATAGCGGGTGGGCCTACGGGCAGTACTTC. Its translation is CASSDSGWAYGQYF.